The rows below give T cell receptor beta chains drawn from one sample of a study of blood T cell repertoires in COVID-19. Clones were sequenced by immunoSEQ multiplex PCR, and TCRdb holds only the in-frame ones, with some missing. The data contain 90,000 to 100,000 clones, 65% to 90% of them seen just once; the ten biggest clones take up approximately 25%. Sequencing used peripheral blood. The source of these receptors is a man aged 60-69 years with acute or convalescent COVID-19. The CDR3 runs from the conserved cysteine through the conserved F or W. Each record gives: D gene, V gene, J gene, clone size, CDR3 length, CDR3 protein, CDR3 DNA. A D gene is named only where the DNA matches it firmly. For some rows the clone size is stated as once, few or many, or as a class when expanded; others skip it.

TRBD1	TRBV10-3	TRBJ1-1	.	15	CAISEIEDRARRAFF	TGTGCCATCAGTGAAATTGAGGACAGGGCCCGACGGGCTTTCTTT
TRBD1	TRBV5-1	TRBJ2-7	.	15	CASSYTTGASYEQYF	TGCGCCAGCAGCTACACGACAGGGGCCTCCTACGAGCAGTACTTC
.	TRBV4-1	TRBJ1-2	.	14	CASSKTGPGGGYTF	TGCGCCAGCAGCAAGACAGGACCCGGCGGTGGCTACACCTTC
TRBD2	TRBV18	TRBJ2-3	.	16	CASSPLMLGGADTQYF	TGTGCCAGCTCACCTCTCATGCTCGGGGGGGCAGATACGCAGTATTTT
.	TRBV28	TRBJ1-6	.	15	CASTPGQRYNSPLHF	TGTGCCAGCACCCCCGGACAGAGATATAATTCACCCCTCCACTTT
.	TRBV19	TRBJ1-1	.	14	CASSIGGGGPEAFF	TGTGCCAGTAGTATTGGGGGCGGGGGACCTGAAGCTTTCTTT
TRBD1	TRBV15	TRBJ1-1	.	16	CATSRGGSTGVTEAFF	TGTGCCACCAGCAGGGGGGGTAGTACAGGGGTCACTGAAGCTTTCTTT
TRBD1	TRBV11-2	TRBJ1-1	.	15	CASSSLGTGYTEAFF	TGTGCCAGCAGCTCTCTGGGGACAGGGTACACTGAAGCTTTCTTT
.	TRBV18	TRBJ2-3	.	13	CASSPMMEDTQYF	TGTGCCAGCTCACCGATGATGGAGGATACGCAGTATTTT
.	TRBV7-9	TRBJ2-3	.	17	CASSSPRGGGRTDTQYF	TGTGCCAGCAGCTCCCCCCGAGGGGGGGGGCGGACAGATACGCAGTATTTT
TRBD1	TRBV3-1/TRBV3-2	TRBJ1-5	.	14	CASGSGQINQPQHF	TGTGCCAGCGGCTCGGGACAGATCAATCAGCCCCAGCATTTT
.	TRBV27	TRBJ1-2	.	13	CASSFRGNYGYTF	TGTGCCAGCAGTTTCAGGGGTAACTATGGCTACACCTTC
.	TRBV7-2	TRBJ2-5	few	15	CASRVQGAIQETQYF	TGTGCCAGCAGAGTCCAGGGTGCTATACAAGAGACCCAGTACTTC
TRBD2	TRBV3-1/TRBV3-2	TRBJ2-1	once	15	CASSESAGGDNEQFF	TGTGCCAGCAGTGAAAGCGCGGGGGGCGACAATGAGCAGTTCTTC
TRBD1	TRBV11-2	TRBJ2-2	.	15	CASSADRVNTGELFF	TGTGCCAGCAGCGCAGACAGGGTTAACACCGGGGAGCTGTTTTTT
TRBD1	TRBV6-2/TRBV6-3	TRBJ1-5	few	19	CASSNPRDRGAWRDQPQHF	TGTGCCAGCAGTAACCCCCGAGACAGGGGCGCGTGGAGGGATCAGCCCCAGCATTTT
TRBD1	TRBV9	TRBJ1-3	.	17	CASSERQGPNSGNTIYF	TGTGCCAGCAGCGAGAGACAGGGTCCCAACTCTGGAAACACCATATATTTT
.	TRBV3-1/TRBV3-2	TRBJ1-6	few	15	CASSQGAYFNSPLHF	TGTGCCAGCAGCCAAGGGGCCTACTTTAATTCACCCCTCCACTTT
.	TRBV3-1/TRBV3-2	TRBJ1-6	.	12	CASSQGASPLHF	TGTGCCAGCAGCCAGGGGGCTTCACCCCTCCACTTT
TRBD1	TRBV6-1	TRBJ2-5	.	13	CASSEDRVRTQYF	TGTGCCAGCAGTGAGGACAGGGTGCGAACCCAGTACTTC
TRBD2	TRBV5-3	TRBJ2-3	.	17	CARNGTSGGLNPDTQYF	TGTGCCAGAAACGGGACTAGCGGGGGCCTAAACCCAGATACGCAGTATTTT
.	TRBV12-3/TRBV12-4	TRBJ2-2	.	13	CASTPLSTGELFF	TGTGCCAGCACCCCGCTGAGCACCGGGGAGCTGTTTTTT
TRBD2	TRBV5-1	TRBJ2-1	.	18	CASSVKPSGGASYNEQFF	TGCGCCAGCAGCGTAAAACCTAGCGGGGGGGCTTCCTACAATGAGCAGTTCTTC
.	TRBV28	TRBJ1-2	.	15	CASTPPGRSAYGYTF	TGTGCCAGCACCCCCCCCGGCAGGTCCGCCTATGGCTACACCTTC
.	TRBV5-6	TRBJ1-1	.	14	CASSLGQMNTEAFF	TGTGCCAGCAGCTTGGGACAGATGAACACTGAAGCTTTCTTT
.	TRBV18	TRBJ1-5	.	16	CASSLLGGNSNQPQHF	TGTGCCAGCTCACTGTTGGGAGGGAACAGCAATCAGCCCCAGCATTTT
.	TRBV10-3	TRBJ2-5	.	16	CAISESGGAAPKTQYF	TGTGCCATCAGTGAGTCTGGAGGGGCAGCTCCAAAGACCCAGTACTTC
.	TRBV3-1/TRBV3-2	TRBJ1-6	few	17	CASSQDPVRSYNSPLHF	TGTGCCAGCAGCCAAGACCCGGTACGCTCCTATAATTCACCCCTCCACTTT
.	TRBV19	TRBJ2-6	.	16	CATQGRRPSGANVLTF	TGTGCCACACAGGGGAGGAGGCCGTCTGGGGCCAACGTCCTGACTTTC
TRBD1	TRBV7-8	TRBJ1-5	few	16	CASSFRVQGAGQPQHF	TGTGCCAGCAGCTTCCGCGTCCAGGGGGCCGGTCAGCCCCAGCATTTT
TRBD2	TRBV7-3	TRBJ2-5	.	18	CASSFLTGLSGPKETQYF	TGTGCCAGCAGCTTCCTTACGGGACTATCCGGACCGAAAGAGACCCAGTACTTC
TRBD2	TRBV7-9	TRBJ2-2	once	19	CASSLEWTSGEWYTGELFF	TGTGCCAGCAGCTTAGAGTGGACTAGCGGGGAATGGTACACCGGGGAGCTGTTTTTT
TRBD1	TRBV23-1	TRBJ2-3	.	15	CASIAQGVVSDTQYF	TGCGCCAGCATTGCGCAGGGGGTGGTTTCAGATACGCAGTATTTT
.	TRBV2	TRBJ1-2	.	13	CASSGAFLYGYTF	TGTGCCAGCAGTGGAGCGTTCCTCTATGGCTACACCTTC
TRBD2	TRBV4-1	TRBJ2-3	.	16	CASSHLRGGRTDTQYF	TGCGCCAGCAGCCACCTCCGGGGGGGACGCACAGATACGCAGTATTTT
TRBD2	TRBV19	TRBJ2-3	.	12	CASSMGGDTQYF	TGTGCCAGTAGTATGGGGGGGGATACGCAGTATTTT
TRBD2	TRBV7-8	TRBJ2-1	.	18	CASSFGLAGVYGDNEQFF	TGTGCCAGCAGCTTCGGACTAGCTGGGGTATATGGTGACAATGAGCAGTTCTTC
TRBD2	TRBV18	TRBJ2-1	.	17	CASSPPEGGGAYNEQFF	TGTGCCAGCTCACCACCCGAGGGCGGGGGGGCCTACAATGAGCAGTTCTTC
.	TRBV5-5	TRBJ1-1	.	16	CASSLTGRGVNTEAFF	TGTGCCAGCAGCCTAACAGGGAGGGGGGTTAACACTGAAGCTTTCTTT
.	TRBV7-6	TRBJ2-7	once	16	CASSVRGDGGTYEQYF	TGTGCCAGCAGCGTGAGGGGGGACGGGGGGACCTACGAGCAGTACTTC
TRBD1	TRBV27	TRBJ1-6	few	15	CASSLYRGRDSPLHF	TGTGCCAGCAGTCTCTACAGGGGCAGGGATTCACCCCTCCACTTT
.	TRBV18	TRBJ1-3	.	14	CASSTDNSGNTIYF	TGTGCCAGCTCAACAGATAACTCTGGAAACACCATATATTTT
.	TRBV19	TRBJ1-2	.	11	CASSIGVGYTF	TGTGCCAGTAGTATAGGCGTTGGCTACACCTTC
TRBD1	TRBV5-8	TRBJ2-1	.	15	CASSRRRDRGNEQFF	TGTGCCAGCAGCCGGAGGCGGGACAGGGGTAATGAGCAGTTCTTC
TRBD1	TRBV10-3	TRBJ1-1	once	12	CAISPGQSEAFF	TGTGCCATCAGTCCGGGACAGTCTGAAGCTTTCTTT
.	TRBV4-2	TRBJ1-4	.	16	CASSQLRQSVNEKLFF	TGTGCCAGCAGCCAACTAAGACAGAGTGTTAATGAAAAACTGTTTTTT
TRBD1	TRBV12-5	TRBJ2-5	.	15	CASGFGTGRGETQYF	TGTGCTAGTGGTTTCGGGACAGGAAGGGGAGAGACCCAGTACTTC
.	TRBV9	TRBJ2-3	.	16	CASSPPGAGRTDTQYF	TGTGCCAGCAGCCCCCCCGGCGCGGGGCGAACAGATACGCAGTATTTT
.	TRBV19	TRBJ1-1	.	14	CASRTPGENTEAFF	TGTGCCAGTAGGACACCAGGGGAGAACACTGAAGCTTTCTTT
.	TRBV5-1	TRBJ2-2	.	14	CASRRLMNTGELFF	TGCGCCAGCAGGCGACTGATGAACACCGGGGAGCTGTTTTTT
.	TRBV19	TRBJ1-5	.	11	CAAGPYQPQHF	TGTGCCGCAGGTCCATATCAGCCCCAGCATTTT
TRBD1	TRBV6-1	TRBJ1-1	.	15	CASSDWTGGITEAFF	TGTGCCAGCAGTGATTGGACAGGGGGTATCACTGAAGCTTTCTTT
.	TRBV24-1	TRBJ1-2	.	13	CATSEGHNYGYTF	TGTGCCACCAGTGAGGGGCACAACTATGGCTACACCTTC
.	TRBV5-4	TRBJ1-2	.	14	CASSPPGQRDGYTF	TGTGCCAGCAGCCCCCCTGGGCAGAGAGATGGCTACACCTTC
TRBD1	TRBV7-2	TRBJ1-5	.	15	CASSLGVRGTQPQHF	TGTGCCAGCAGCTTAGGTGTCAGGGGGACCCAGCCCCAGCATTTT
TRBD1	TRBV27	TRBJ1-6	.	16	CASRGQGAFYNSPLHF	TGTGCCAGCAGGGGACAGGGGGCTTTCTATAATTCACCCCTCCACTTT
TRBD1	TRBV28	TRBJ2-6	once	17	CASSPRTGSSGANVLTF	TGTGCCAGCAGCCCCCGGACAGGTTCCTCTGGGGCCAACGTCCTGACTTTC
.	TRBV6-5	TRBJ1-1	.	15	CASSNHLQGSVEAFF	TGTGCCAGCAGTAACCACCTACAGGGTTCGGTTGAAGCTTTCTTT
.	TRBV19	TRBJ2-3	.	13	CASSPGATDTQYF	TGTGCCAGTAGTCCAGGGGCCACAGATACGCAGTATTTT